The next 28 T cell receptor beta chains were all read from a single sample in a study of T-cell memory formation after mild COVID-19. TCRdb used MiXCR to reprocess the 5' RACE reads, holding one entry per CDR3 protein. The sample lists fewer than 50,000 distinct CDR3 sequences; roughly an eighth were seen once. Sequencing was done on a sample of PBMCs or a T cell subset sorted from them (not recorded which). The receptor source for this set is a man aged 18-30 years who had mild COVID-19 (a few samples of this study predate the infection). Cell type and time point are not known.

The chain has TRBV5-6 and TRBJ1-1; D is perhaps TRBD1 (5 bases). V dropped 3 bases and J dropped 7 bases, with 13 bases sitting between them. Germline V gives CDR1 SGHDT, CDR2 YYEEEE. The CDR3 has 13 amino acids. The chain's CDR3 is CASSYRDGREAFF. The CDR3 DNA reads TGTGCCAGCAGCTACCGGGACGGACGTGAAGCTTTCTTT.

This clonotype is medium-sized in the sample. V gene TRBV7-2 combines with J gene TRBJ2-3; no firm D call. CDR1 is SGHTA, CDR2 FQGNSA, per germline. V shed 4 bases and J shed 4 bases, with 12 bases lying between them. The CDR3 loop spans 14 amino acids. The CDR3 loop reads CASSYKGFADTQYF. CDR3 DNA: TGTGCCAGCAGCTACAAGGGTTTTGCAGATACGCAGTATTTT.

The chain joins TRBV7-9 to TRBJ2-6, with D hard to call. V lost 3 bases, J lost 4 bases, and 4 bases lay in between. The CDR3 consists of 13 residues. Per the germline V gene, CDR1 is SEHNR and CDR2 is FQNEAQ (reference sequence). CDR3 DNA: TGTGCCAGCAGCTTCGCCGGGGCCAACGTCCTGACTTTC. This gives the protein CASSFAGANVLTF.

This clonotype was seen many times. A read error may account for a junction end that differs from germline. This chain joins TRBV6-2 or TRBV6-3 and TRBJ2-7; either TRBD1 or TRBD2 may supply D (5 bases each). The CDR3 sequence is 15 residues long. The germline V gene encodes CDR1 MNHEY and CDR2 SVGEGT. The CDR3 sequence is CASSSSGTIAYQQYF. Written as DNA, the CDR3 is TGTGCCAGCAGTTCCTCCGGGACCATTGCCTACCAGCAGTACTTC.

The CDR3 protein is CASSLLMNSAYEQYF. CDR3 DNA: TGTGCCAGCAGCTTATTGATGAACTCTGCCTACGAGCAGTACTTC. The V and J genes are TRBV11-2 and TRBJ2-7; no definite D call. The CDR3 consists of 15 residues. Trimming took off 2 bases at V and 2 bases at J, with 13 bases between the two ends. Germline CDR1 and CDR2: SGHAT and FQNNGV.

Many counts were recorded for this clonotype. The DNA for the CDR3 is TGCGCCAGCAGCTCCGAGGGGAGCACAGATACGCAGTATTTT. Its protein is CASSSEGSTDTQYF. This chain uses TRBV5-1 with TRBJ2-3; D could derive from TRBD1 or TRBD2 (5 bases each). Trimming removed 3 bases at V and 0 bases at J, with 8 bases between. Germline CDR1 and CDR2: SGHRS and YFSETQ. This CDR3 contains 14 residues.

This clonotype was counted between two and nine times. This chain links TRBV12-3 or TRBV12-4 with TRBJ1-1, with 11 positions matching TRBD1. V shed 6 bases and J 1 base; nucleotides not matched to a gene: 13. CDR3 size: 18 residues. The DNA for the CDR3 is TGTGCCAGCAGAGACCGGGACAGGGGGTTTATCCGGAACACTGAAGCTTTCTTT. Protein: CASRDRDRGFIRNTEAFF.

Only one count was recorded for this clonotype. The V gene is TRBV11-2, the J gene TRBJ1-6, with D hard to call. The CDR3 length is 13 residues. Trimming stripped 6 bases from V and 14 bases from J, with 17 bases between. Germline CDR1 and CDR2: SGHAT and FQNNGV. CDR3: CASRLGGSTTLHF. The CDR3, as DNA: TGTGCCAGCAGGCTGGGAGGAAGTACCACCCTCCACTTT.

The sample holds many counts of this clonotype. The chain has TRBV5-1 and TRBJ2-3, with 7 nucleotides matching TRBD2. The CDR3 spans 14 residues. CDR1 and CDR2 from the germline V gene are SGHRS and YFSETQ. J was trimmed by 4 bases and V by 2 bases; bases with no gene match: 4. The CDR3 sequence: CASSFQAGPDTQYF. Written as DNA, the CDR3 is TGCGCCAGCAGCTTCCAAGCGGGGCCAGATACGCAGTATTTT.

This clonotype was counted a few times. This chain joins TRBV2 and TRBJ2-7; 14 bases fit TRBD2. J gave up 7 bases and V 6 bases, and 8 bases lay outside the gene matches. The CDR3 is 15 amino acids. Germline V gives CDR1 SNHLY, CDR2 FYNNEI. CDR3 loop: CASSSTSGGALEQYV. CDR3 DNA sequence: TGTGCCAGCAGCTCGACTAGCGGGGGGGCGCTGGAGCAGTACGTC.

The sample holds many counts of this clonotype. The gene calls are TRBV6-5 and TRBJ1-5; D gene uncertain. Germline CDR1 reads MNHEY; CDR2 reads SVGAGI. V lost 6 bases to trimming and J lost 2 bases, with 11 bases between them. There are 14 residues in the CDR3. The CDR3 protein is CASSRAVGNQPQHF. The CDR3 region has the DNA TGTGCCAGCAGCCGAGCGGTGGGCAATCAGCCCCAGCATTTT.

This rearrangement joins TRBV7-2 to TRBJ2-3; the D is unclear. The CDR3 extends over 11 amino acids. The V end was cut by 3 bases, the J end by 8 bases, with 6 bases between. Germline assignment: CDR1 SGHTA and CDR2 FQGNSA. Here the CDR3 reads CASSFTGTQYF. The CDR3, as DNA: TGTGCCAGCAGCTTTACGGGTACGCAGTATTTT.

This clonotype was counted only a few times. The V and J genes are TRBV7-9 and TRBJ1-2; maybe TRBD1 (5 bases). Looked up from germline, CDR1 is SEHNR and CDR2 is FQNEAQ (reference sequence). CDR3 length: 12 residues. V lost 6 bases to trimming and J lost 3 bases, with 8 bases between them. The CDR3: CASSPRDYGYTF. CDR3 coding DNA: TGTGCCAGCAGTCCCAGGGACTATGGCTACACCTTC.

V gene TRBV7-6 combines with J gene TRBJ1-5, with D unresolved. V lost 1 base and J lost 9, with 13 bases in between. In germline, CDR1 is SGHVS, CDR2 FNYEAQ. The CDR3 extends over 14 amino acids. The CDR3 is CASSLEDGRGPQHF. CDR3 DNA sequence: TGTGCCAGCAGCTTAGAGGACGGGCGTGGGCCCCAGCATTTT.

There are a few counts of this clonotype. The chain employs TRBV2 and TRBJ2-2; 7 nucleotides align to TRBD2. Unmatched junction bases numbered 5, after V lost 5 bases and J lost 5 bases. CDR3 length: 14 amino acids. The V gene's germline CDR1 is SNHLY and CDR2 FYNNEI. The CDR3: CASSRDYQTGELFF. The CDR3 coding sequence is TGTGCCAGCAGTCGGGACTACCAGACCGGGGAGCTGTTTTTT.

This clonotype was seen many times. The chain has TRBV7-6 and TRBJ2-3; TRBD2 agrees at 9 bases. Trimming at V came to 5 bases and at J to 2 bases, leaving 8 bases not matched to a gene. CDR1 and CDR2 (germline): SGHVS, FNYEAQ. There are 16 residues in the CDR3. The CDR3 is CASSVVAGAPTDTQYF. The CDR3, as DNA: TGTGCCAGCAGCGTAGTAGCGGGGGCCCCCACAGATACGCAGTATTTT. Looking up the rest from reference TRBV7-6 and TRBJ2-3 gives the full variable domain: GAGVSQSPRYKVTKRGQDVALRCDPISGHVSLYWYRQALGQGPEFLTYFNYEAQQDKSGLPNDRFSAERPEGSISTLTIQRTEQRDSAMYRCASSVVAGAPTDTQYFGPGTRLTVL.

The chain combines TRBV10-3 with TRBJ2-7; the match to TRBD1 covers 10 bases. CDR3 length equals 15 residues. CDR1 is ENHRY and CDR2 is SYGVKD in the germline V gene. V was pared by 3 bases and J by 4 bases, with 6 bases of the junction left unmatched. The CDR3 protein is CAISDSGQGNYEQYF. CDR3 nucleotides: TGTGCCATCAGTGATTCGGGACAGGGGAATTACGAGCAGTACTTC.

The genes are TRBV27 and TRBJ2-3, with TRBD2 matching over 7 bases. The V gene's germline CDR1 is MNHEY and CDR2 SMNVEV (reference sequence). The CDR3 runs to 17 residues. Trimming cost V 5 bases and J 1 base; bases outside gene matches: 12. The CDR3 DNA is TGTGCCAGCAGTCGTCCCCCCTCGGGGAGGGGCACAGATACGCAGTATTTT. Its protein product is CASSRPPSGRGTDTQYF.

This clonotype was found many times. The CDR3 region is CASSYLGSLPGSPLHF. For the CDR3, the DNA is TGCGCCAGCAGCTACCTCGGGTCCCTGCCTGGGTCACCCCTCCACTTT. V gene TRBV5-1 combines with J gene TRBJ1-6; no clear D gene. Deletions cut 3 bases from V and 10 bases from J, with 20 bases between. The CDR3 length is 16 residues. The V gene's germline CDR1 is SGHRS and CDR2 YFSETQ.

In its sample, this clonotype was seen many times. The genes are TRBV6-7 and TRBJ1-6; no firm D call. TRBV6-7 is sorted into the ORF group, with uncertain function. The CDR3 is 11 residues long. Deletions cut 1 base from V and 17 bases from J, with 9 bases between. CDR3 in amino acids: CASSYWHEIHF. The CDR3 DNA reads TGTGCCAGCAGTTACTGGCATGAAATCCACTTT.

The gene calls are TRBV5-1 and TRBJ2-1; D is unclear. Looked up from germline, CDR1 is SGHRS and CDR2 is YFSETQ. Trimming removed 2 bases from V and 10 bases from J, with 7 bases in between. The CDR3 is 11 amino acids. CDR3 loop: CASSFEVEQFF. The CDR3 DNA reads as TGCGCCAGCAGCTTCGAAGTGGAGCAGTTCTTC.

Regarding this clonotype: The DNA is left out, because the CDR3 cannot be placed on it with certainty; the CDR3 is given as TCRdb lists it. CDR3 protein: CASSFGPGENIQYF. The chain has TRBV5-4 and TRBJ2-4; no check of the table's D call, TRBD1, against the DNA was made. The CDR3 sequence runs 14 residues, both termini included. CDR1 is SGHNT, CDR2 YYREEE, per germline (reference sequence).

There are a few counts of this clonotype. The chain uses TRBV12-3 or TRBV12-4 and TRBJ2-3; TRBD1 might be the D (6 bases). This CDR3 spans 14 amino acids. V was clipped by 6 bases and J by 2 bases, with 12 bases between them. The CDR3 region is CASRPGQHTDTQYF. The CDR3 DNA sequence: TGTGCCAGCAGACCGGGACAACACACAGATACGCAGTATTTT.

V gene TRBV7-8 combines with J gene TRBJ2-3, with 9 bases that match TRBD1. Trimming removed 1 base from V and 3 bases from J; junction bases left unmatched: 8. The CDR3 has 17 amino acids. The germline V gene has CDR1 SGHVS and CDR2 FQNEAQ. The CDR3 sequence is CASSLVGTGRRTDTQYF. In DNA form, the CDR3 reads TGTGCCAGCAGCTTAGTCGGGACAGGGAGGAGAACAGATACGCAGTATTTT.

V usage is TRBV15 and J usage is TRBJ1-5, with a tentative D call TRBD1 (5 bases). CDR1 and CDR2 (germline): LNHNV, YYDKDF (reference sequence). This CDR3 comprises 13 residues. V dropped 3 bases and J dropped 7 bases, with 10 bases sitting between them. As DNA, the CDR3 is TGTGCCACCAGCAGGGGGGGGATCCAGCCCCAGCATTTT. The encoded protein is CATSRGGIQPQHF.

This clonotype has only a few counts. V usage is TRBV4-1 and J usage is TRBJ2-1; 9 bases fit TRBD2. The V gene end was trimmed by 2 bases and the J gene end by 0 bases; junction bases not matched to a gene: 8. The CDR3 length is 18 residues. Germline V CDR1 and CDR2: MGHRA, YSYEKL. The chain's CDR3 is CASSQSWASGASYNEQFF. In DNA form, the CDR3 reads TGCGCCAGCAGCCAATCCTGGGCTAGCGGGGCCTCCTACAATGAGCAGTTCTTC.

The chain recombines TRBV12-3 or TRBV12-4 with TRBJ1-2, with D uncertain. The CDR3 sequence is 12 residues long. Between the trimmed V and J ends, which lost 6 bases and 2 bases, there was a span of 7 bases. CDR3 loop: CASSPDNYGYTF. The DNA of the CDR3 is TGTGCCAGCAGCCCGGACAACTATGGCTACACCTTC.

The chain recombines TRBV11-3 with TRBJ2-3; D remains unclear. Deletions cut 3 bases from V and 6 bases from J, with 7 bases between. This CDR3 contains 12 residues. Germline V CDR1 and CDR2: SGHNT, YENEEA. The CDR3 sequence: CASSFGFDTQYF. The CDR3 DNA reads as TGTGCCAGCAGCTTCGGCTTTGATACGCAGTATTTT. The entire variable domain, with the rest obtained from reference TRBV11-3 and TRBJ2-3, is as follows: EAGVVQSPRYKIIEKKQPVAFWCNPISGHNTLYWYLQNLGQGPELLIRYENEEAVDDSQLPKDRFSAERLKGVDSTLKIQPAELGDSAVYLCASSFGFDTQYFGPGTRLTVL.